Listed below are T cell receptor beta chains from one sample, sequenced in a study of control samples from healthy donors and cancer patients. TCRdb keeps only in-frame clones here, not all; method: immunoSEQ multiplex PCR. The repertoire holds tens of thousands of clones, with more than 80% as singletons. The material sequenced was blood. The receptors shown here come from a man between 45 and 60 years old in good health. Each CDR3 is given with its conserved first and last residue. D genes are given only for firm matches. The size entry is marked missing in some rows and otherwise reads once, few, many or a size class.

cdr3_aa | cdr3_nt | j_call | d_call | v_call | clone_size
CASSLDPSPGNEQYF | TGTGCCAGCAGCTTAGATCCCTCCCCAGGGAACGAGCAGTACTTC | TRBJ2-7 | - | TRBV7-2 | -
CASSFRTGGLTEAFF | TGTGCCAGCAGCTTCCGGACAGGGGGGTTGACTGAAGCTTTCTTT | TRBJ1-1 | TRBD1 | TRBV5-6 | -
CARISGRRGEQYF | TGTGCCAGGATTAGCGGGAGAAGGGGAGAGCAGTACTTC | TRBJ2-7 | TRBD2 | TRBV12-3/TRBV12-4 | -
CASSLLGTYEQYF | TGTGCCAGCAGCCTCCTTGGTACCTACGAGCAGTACTTC | TRBJ2-7 | - | TRBV28 | -
CASSPHQALSYEQYF | TGTGCCAGCAGTCCACATCAGGCTCTCTCCTACGAGCAGTACTTC | TRBJ2-7 | - | TRBV27 | once
CASSQFEAKPPLHF | TGTGCCAGCAGCCAATTTGAAGCTAAGCCACCCCTCCACTTT | TRBJ1-6 | - | TRBV3-1/TRBV3-2 | -
CASSVALAGGTDTQYF | TGTGCCAGCAGCGTAGCTCTAGCGGGAGGAACAGATACGCAGTATTTT | TRBJ2-3 | TRBD2 | TRBV9 | -
CASSPNTRNTGELFF | TGTGCCAGCTCACCAAACACAAGGAACACCGGGGAGCTGTTTTTT | TRBJ2-2 | - | TRBV18 | -
CASSRVAGMGETQYF | TGTGCCAGCAGCCGCGTTGCCGGGATGGGAGAGACCCAGTACTTC | TRBJ2-5 | - | TRBV5-6 | -
CASSIIIWGTGANVLTF | TGTGCCAGTAGTATAATCATTTGGGGGACTGGGGCCAACGTCCTGACTTTC | TRBJ2-6 | - | TRBV19 | -
CATSGIGGANVLTF | TGTGCCACCAGTGGGATAGGGGGGGCCAACGTCCTGACTTTC | TRBJ2-6 | - | TRBV24-1 | once
CASSLRTDTDTQYF | TGTGCCAGCAGCCTCAGGACAGACACAGATACGCAGTATTTT | TRBJ2-3 | - | TRBV3-1/TRBV3-2 | once
CASSYSQADGETQYF | TGTGCCAGCAGTTACTCGCAGGCCGATGGGGAGACCCAGTACTTC | TRBJ2-5 | - | TRBV6-5 | many
CASSPPGVGYGYTF | TGTGCCAGCAGCCCCCCAGGGGTCGGCTATGGCTACACCTTC | TRBJ1-2 | - | TRBV28 | -
CASSHGLTYEQYF | TGTGCCAGCAGCCACGGTTTAACCTACGAGCAGTACTTC | TRBJ2-7 | - | TRBV3-1/TRBV3-2 | once
CASSQDPRVSEQFF | TGTGCCAGCAGCCAAGATCCGAGGGTCAGTGAGCAGTTCTTC | TRBJ2-1 | - | TRBV4-2 | -
CASSLGGYEQYF | TGTGCCAGCAGTTTAGGTGGATACGAGCAGTACTTC | TRBJ2-7 | - | TRBV28 | -
CASSQVVARTSGYEQFF | TGCGCCAGCAGCCAAGTTGTCGCGCGGACTAGCGGGTATGAGCAGTTCTTC | TRBJ2-1 | TRBD2 | TRBV4-3 | -
CASSLSWNSPLHF | TGTGCCAGCAGTCTCTCTTGGAATTCACCCCTCCACTTT | TRBJ1-6 | - | TRBV27 | -
CASSPGQLRGNQPQHF | TGTGCCAGCAGCCCCGGACAGCTACGTGGCAATCAGCCCCAGCATTTT | TRBJ1-5 | - | TRBV7-9 | few
CASSPRDRATEQYF | TGTGCCAGCAGCCCCCGGGACAGGGCCACCGAGCAGTACTTC | TRBJ2-7 | TRBD1 | TRBV5-5 | few
CASSLRTGRVSEAFF | TGTGCCAGCAGCTTAAGGACAGGGAGAGTCTCTGAAGCTTTCTTT | TRBJ1-1 | TRBD1 | TRBV7-2 | -
CASSLLAGGPTNEQFF | TGCGCCAGCAGCCTTTTAGCGGGAGGGCCTACAAATGAGCAGTTCTTC | TRBJ2-1 | TRBD2 | TRBV5-1 | once
CASSPDSQRGNREKLFF | TGTGCCAGCAGCCCGGACTCCCAAAGGGGGAATCGGGAAAAACTGTTTTTT | TRBJ1-4 | - | TRBV28 | -
CASSKGQGAYGYTF | TGTGCCAGCAGCAAAGGACAGGGGGCCTATGGCTACACCTTC | TRBJ1-2 | - | TRBV21-1 | few
CASSYGVSGRVSGANVLTF | TGTGCCAGCAGTTACGGGGTGAGCGGGAGGGTCTCTGGGGCCAACGTCCTGACTTTC | TRBJ2-6 | TRBD2 | TRBV6-2/TRBV6-3 | -
CASSTTRARVGSGTTSYEQYF | TGTGCCAGCAGCACAACTCGGGCCAGAGTCGGAAGCGGGACTACCTCCTACGAGCAGTACTTC | TRBJ2-7 | TRBD2 | TRBV7-9 | -
CASSYSGTVRSYTF | TGTGCCAGCAGTTACTCGGGGACTGTGAGAAGCTACACCTTC | TRBJ1-2 | - | TRBV6-2/TRBV6-3 | -
CASSPRQGGLAFF | TGTGCCAGCAGCCCCAGACAGGGAGGGTTGGCTTTCTTT | TRBJ1-1 | TRBD1 | TRBV2 | -
CASSQEASGSFGNEQFF | TGTGCCAGCAGCCAAGAGGCTAGCGGGAGTTTTGGCAATGAGCAGTTCTTC | TRBJ2-1 | TRBD2 | TRBV4-2 | -
CASSLDRGGQYF | TGTGCCAGCAGCTTAGACAGGGGGGGGCAGTACTTC | TRBJ2-7 | - | TRBV7-2 | -
CASSSFSSGYEQYF | TGTGCCAGCAGCTCCTTTAGTAGCGGTTACGAGCAGTACTTC | TRBJ2-7 | - | TRBV11-2 | few
CASRPSWNSPLHF | TGTGCCAGCAGACCGTCCTGGAATTCACCCCTCCACTTT | TRBJ1-6 | - | TRBV28 | -
CATSDNRGTEAFF | TGTGCCACCAGTGATAACAGGGGGACTGAAGCTTTCTTT | TRBJ1-1 | TRBD1 | TRBV24-1 | -
CASSPGQGADTQYF | TGTGCCAGCTCACCGGGGCAGGGGGCTGATACGCAGTATTTT | TRBJ2-3 | TRBD1 | TRBV18 | -
CASSSDKGSEQYF | TGTGCCAGCAGCTCCGACAAGGGATCCGAGCAGTACTTC | TRBJ2-7 | - | TRBV7-3 | -
CAIRGFGVYEQYF | TGTGCCATCAGGGGTTTTGGTGTTTACGAGCAGTACTTC | TRBJ2-7 | - | TRBV10-3 | -
CASSRTGSLNEQFF | TGTGCCAGTAGTAGGACAGGGTCTTTGAATGAGCAGTTCTTC | TRBJ2-1 | TRBD1 | TRBV19 | -
CASSYFLKDPKRHIQYF | TGTGCCAGCAGTTACTTTCTCAAGGACCCAAAAAGGCACATTCAGTACTTC | TRBJ2-4 | - | TRBV6-7 | few
CASSYFEEQPQHF | TGTGCCAGCAGTTACTTCGAAGAACAGCCCCAGCATTTT | TRBJ1-5 | - | TRBV6-2/TRBV6-3 | -
CASSPTGNEQFF | TGTGCCAGCAGCCCGACAGGGAATGAGCAGTTCTTC | TRBJ2-1 | TRBD1 | TRBV11-3 | -
CASSIVPGVNTGELFF | TGTGCCAGTAGTATTGTTCCAGGGGTGAACACCGGGGAGCTGTTTTTT | TRBJ2-2 | - | TRBV19 | -
CASSPNPSGVGTDTQYF | TGTGCCAGCAGCCCCAATCCTAGCGGGGTGGGCACAGATACGCAGTATTTT | TRBJ2-3 | TRBD2 | TRBV13 | once
CASSPHTNEQFF | TGTGCCAGCAGCCCCCATACCAATGAGCAGTTCTTC | TRBJ2-1 | - | TRBV11-3 | -
CASSQEEVNSGNTIYF | TGCGCCAGCAGCCAAGAGGAGGTGAACTCTGGAAACACCATATATTTT | TRBJ1-3 | - | TRBV4-3 | -
CASSVPGLTDTQYF | TGTGCCAGCAGTGTCCCGGGACTGACAGATACGCAGTATTTT | TRBJ2-3 | - | TRBV2 | -
CASSLDLGSLNTEAFF | TGTGCCAGCAGCTTGGATCTAGGCAGCTTGAACACTGAAGCTTTCTTT | TRBJ1-1 | - | TRBV5-6 | -
CASSSSWTDNNEQFF | TGTGCCAGCAGCTCCTCCTGGACAGATAACAATGAGCAGTTCTTC | TRBJ2-1 | - | TRBV7-7 | -
CASSLDWGSTEAFF | TGCGCCAGCAGCTTGGATTGGGGTAGCACTGAAGCTTTCTTT | TRBJ1-1 | - | TRBV5-1 | -
CASSQALSYEQYF | TGTGCCAGCAGCCAAGCCCTCAGCTACGAGCAGTACTTC | TRBJ2-7 | - | TRBV3-1/TRBV3-2 | -
CASSEGGGELFF | TGCGCCAGCAGTGAGGGGGGCGGGGAGCTGTTTTTT | TRBJ2-2 | - | TRBV10-2 | -
CASSLGEGSYEQYF | TGTGCCAGCAGCTTAGGGGAGGGGAGCTACGAGCAGTACTTC | TRBJ2-7 | TRBD2 | TRBV5-4 | -
CASSEALGLAGIYEQYF | TGTGCCAGCAGTGAAGCGCTTGGACTAGCGGGAATCTACGAGCAGTACTTC | TRBJ2-7 | TRBD2 | TRBV2 | -